These 20 T cell receptor beta chains originate from one sample sequenced in a study of blood T cell repertoires in COVID-19. Sequenced by immunoSEQ multiplex PCR; TCRdb stores in-frame clones only, minus some. Altogether about 140,000 clones are present, 70% to 90% being singletons, with the ten largest covering 7% to 10%. Material: peripheral blood. These receptors all come from a woman in her sixties or seventies with acute or convalescent COVID-19.

This clone was detected many times. The chain uses TRBV7-2 and TRBJ2-7, with TRBD1 as a possible D gene (6 bases). The V end lost 5 bases, the J end lost 9 bases, and 14 bases lay between the germline ends. CDR1 is SGHTA and CDR2 is FQGNSA in the germline V gene. The CDR3 has 12 residues. The DNA of the CDR3 is TGTGCCAGCAGCACACAGGGTTGGAGGCAGTACTTC. Its translation is CASSTQGWRQYF. Filled out from reference TRBV7-2 and TRBJ2-7, the complete variable domain reads GAGVSQSPSNKVTEKGKDVELRCDPISGHTALYWYRQSLGQGLEFLIYFQGNSAPDKSGLPSDRFSAERTGGSVSTLTIQRTQQEDSAVYLCASSTQGWRQYFGPGTRLTVT.

This clone showed up just once. The CDR3, as DNA: TGTGCCAGCAGCGGCCCCAACCCTGGCTCCCCGAACACCGGGGAGCTGTTTTTT. As protein: CASSGPNPGSPNTGELFF. The chain uses TRBV9 and TRBJ2-2; D is unclear. Germline values: CDR1 SGDLS, CDR2 YYNGEE. V was trimmed by 3 bases and J by 0 bases, leaving 18 bases between them. The CDR3 is 18 residues long.

The rearrangement uses TRBV27 and TRBJ2-7, with 16 bases lining up with TRBD2. CDR3 length: 19 amino acids. The germline V gene has CDR1 MNHEY and CDR2 SMNVEV (reference sequence). Trimming at V came to 5 bases and at J to 4 bases, leaving 14 bases not matched to a gene. CDR3 protein: CASSPFQGLAGGLRYEQYF. CDR3 nucleotides: TGTGCCAGCAGTCCATTTCAGGGACTAGCGGGGGGGCTCCGATACGAGCAGTACTTC.

The chain carries TRBV15 and TRBJ1-2; TRBD1 aligns across 9 bases. CDR3 length: 15 residues. V dropped 5 bases and J dropped 6; count of bases not matched to a gene: 10. Germline V CDR1 and CDR2: LNHNV, YYDKDF (reference sequence). The CDR3 loop is CATSGGYRGRNGYTF. The CDR3 DNA reads TGTGCCACCAGCGGGGGGTACAGGGGGCGGAATGGCTACACCTTC. Based on the CDR3 plus reference TRBV15 and TRBJ1-2, the full variable domain is DAMVIQNPRYQVTQFGKPVTLSCSQTLNHNVMYWYQQKSSQAPKLLFHYYDKDFNNEADTPDNFQSRRPNTSFCFLDIRSPGLGDTAMYLCATSGGYRGRNGYTFGSGTRLTVV.

CDR3 amino acids: CATSRDLAQMIYTGELFF. The CDR3 bases are TGTGCCACCAGCAGAGATCTGGCACAGATGATTTACACCGGGGAGCTGTTTTTT. V gene TRBV15 combines with J gene TRBJ2-2; D uncertain. V was pared by 0 bases and J by 3 bases, with 17 bases between. CDR1 LNHNV and CDR2 YYDKDF come from the germline V gene (reference sequence). The CDR3 sequence is 18 residues long.

The chain uses TRBV3-1 (or the pseudogene TRBV3-2) and TRBJ1-2; D is uncertain. Trimming stripped 4 bases from V and 3 bases from J, with 12 bases between. Germline V CDR1 and CDR2: LGHDT, YNNKEL (reference sequence). The CDR3 consists of 14 residues. The CDR3 region has the DNA TGTGCCAGCAGCCCTAGAGAGGGCTACTATGGCTACACCTTC. It is translated as CASSPREGYYGYTF.

This sequence joins TRBV28 and TRBJ1-2; 7 bases are shared with TRBD1. The junction had 3 bases not matched to a gene; V was cut back by 2 bases and J by 0 bases. Germline assignment: CDR1 MDHEN and CDR2 SYDVKM. This CDR3 spans 15 amino acids. CDR3 sequence (DNA): TGTGCCAGCAGTTTAGTGCAGGGGGCTAACTATGGCTACACCTTC. Its translation: CASSLVQGANYGYTF.

This sequence joins TRBV11-2 and TRBJ2-1, with D maybe TRBD1 (6 bases). The CDR3 loop spans 14 amino acids. Trimming stripped 3 bases from V and 3 bases from J, with 9 bases between. Germline loops: CDR1 SGHAT, CDR2 FQNNGV. CDR3: CASSLDSRYNEQFF. The CDR3 DNA reads TGTGCCAGCAGCTTGGACAGTCGCTACAATGAGCAGTTCTTC. The variable domain in full, with the rest retrieved from reference TRBV11-2 and TRBJ2-1, is EAGVAQSPRYKIIEKRQSVAFWCNPISGHATLYWYQQILGQGPKLLIQFQNNGVVDDSQLPKDRFSAERLKGVDSTLKIQPAKLEDSAVYLCASSLDSRYNEQFFGPGTRLTVL.

V gene TRBV6-5 combines with J gene TRBJ2-3, with D possibly being TRBD2 (6 bases). V dropped 6 bases and J dropped 5 bases, with 9 bases sitting between them. CDR3 length equals 12 residues. Germline lookup yields CDR1 MNHEY and CDR2 SVGAGI. For the CDR3, the DNA is TGTGCCAGCAGCCAGGAGGGAGATACGCAGTATTTT. Translated, it gives CASSQEGDTQYF.

The J gene is TRBJ2-1, the V gene TRBV19, with TRBD1 matching over 7 bases. CDR1 is LNHDA, CDR2 SQIVND, per germline (reference sequence). This CDR3 region has 15 residues. Trimming removed 7 bases from V and 3 bases from J; junction bases left unmatched: 9. The CDR3 is CASTAGTVVYNEQFF. CDR3 coding DNA: TGTGCCAGTACCGCCGGGACAGTGGTCTACAATGAGCAGTTCTTC.

As DNA, the CDR3 is TGTGCCAGCCGAGCCTTGATACAGGGTAGAACTGAAGCTTTCTTT. It codes for CASRALIQGRTEAFF. The rearrangement joins TRBV28 to TRBJ1-1; D possibly corresponds to TRBD1 (6 bases). V was clipped by 8 bases and J by 5 bases, with 21 bases between them. This CDR3 contains 15 residues. Germline values: CDR1 MDHEN, CDR2 SYDVKM.

V usage is TRBV19 and J usage is TRBJ1-1, with a tentative D call TRBD1 (5 bases). Germline V gene sequence: CDR1 LNHDA, CDR2 SQIVND (reference sequence). V lost 6 bases to trimming and J lost 1 base, with 12 bases between them. The CDR3 runs to 14 residues. In DNA form, the CDR3 reads TGTGCCAGTAGCGCTTCGACAGCGAACACTGAAGCTTTCTTT. Encoded protein: CASSASTANTEAFF.

V is TRBV5-1 and J is TRBJ1-2, with TRBD1 identical over 7 bases. The CDR3 length is 14 residues. The trim removed 4 bases at V and 5 bases at J, leaving 8 bases unmatched. The germline V gene has CDR1 SGHRS and CDR2 YFSETQ. The CDR3 sequence: CASSTTPGQYGYTF. CDR3 nucleotides: TGCGCCAGCAGCACAACTCCGGGACAGTATGGCTACACCTTC.

This chain joins TRBV21-1 and TRBJ2-3; the table's D call, TRBD1, was not checked against the DNA. TRBV21-1 constitutes a pseudogene. The CDR3 runs to 19 residues. The CDR3 nucleotides read TGTGCCAGCAGCAAAGATCAGGACGGACAGGGGATTCTCACAGATACGCAGTATTTT. It yields the protein CASSKDQDGQGILTDTQYF.

The gene calls are TRBV5-5 and TRBJ2-5; 7 bases are shared with TRBD2. From germline, CDR1 is SGHKS and CDR2 YYEKEE (reference sequence). V lost 0 bases, J lost 4 bases, and 0 bases stayed unmatched. The CDR3 is made up of 13 amino acids. CDR3: CASSLAGGETQYF. CDR3 sequence (DNA): TGTGCCAGCAGCTTGGCGGGGGGAGAGACCCAGTACTTC.

The sample holds one count of this clone. The chain uses TRBV5-1 and TRBJ1-6; perhaps TRBD1 as D (5 bases). In germline, CDR1 is SGHRS, CDR2 YFSETQ. V lost 0 bases and J lost 0, with 10 bases in between. The length of the CDR3 is 17 residues. The CDR3 here is CASSLVRGPSYNSPLHF. The CDR3 region has the DNA TGCGCCAGCAGCTTGGTAAGGGGTCCCTCCTATAATTCACCCCTCCACTTT.

The J gene is TRBJ1-4, the V gene TRBV5-1; D is uncertain. The CDR3 extends over 14 amino acids. CDR1 is SGHRS, CDR2 YFSETQ, per germline. V gave up 1 base and J gave up 4 bases, with 8 bases separating them. The CDR3 region has the DNA TGCGCCAGCAGCTTGTCGGGGATTAATGAAAAACTGTTTTTT. Its translation is CASSLSGINEKLFF. Together with reference TRBV5-1 and TRBJ1-4, the CDR3 gives the full variable domain: KAGVTQTPRYLIKTRGQQVTLSCSPISGHRSVSWYQQTPGQGLQFLFEYFSETQRNKGNFPGRFSGRQFSNSRSEMNVSTLELGDSALYLCASSLSGINEKLFFGSGTQLSVL.

The CDR3 here is CASSKTRGQNTEAFF. Written as DNA, the CDR3 is TGTGCCAGCAGCAAAACCAGGGGGCAGAACACTGAAGCTTTCTTT. J is TRBJ1-1 and V is TRBV9; 8 bases are a match to TRBD1. Per the germline V gene, CDR1 is SGDLS and CDR2 is YYNGEE. V shed 4 bases and J 1 base; nucleotides not matched to a gene: 6. CDR3 length: 15 residues.

The chain employs TRBV7-8 and TRBJ1-5, with 8 bases fitting TRBD1. The V gene's germline CDR1 is SGHVS and CDR2 FQNEAQ. The J segment lost 0 bases and the V segment lost 5 bases, leaving 12 bases of the junction unmatched. This CDR3 contains 18 residues. Here the CDR3 DNA reads TGTGCCAGCAGCCCAGAACCCGGGACAGGAGATAGCAATCAGCCCCAGCATTTT. Protein product: CASSPEPGTGDSNQPQHF.

The V and J genes are TRBV7-2 and TRBJ2-5; the D is unclear. The CDR3 loop spans 12 amino acids. Trimming cost V 5 bases and J 5 bases, with 9 bases left between them. Germline V gene lookup returns CDR1 SGHTA and CDR2 FQGNSA. The CDR3 nucleotides are TGTGCCAGCAGCCCTTACACGGAGACCCAGTACTTC. It is translated as CASSPYTETQYF.